This paragraph covers one T cell receptor (beta chain) sequence. The antigen remains undetermined. These data originate in a study of T cell responses to AZD1222 COVID-19 vaccine. The study, taken as a whole, reports: Following two doses of AZD1222, Spike-specific TCR breadth and depth rose. Among the donors, most were white British and more were female, and clonal diversity was possibly underestimated. CD4 TCRs linked to vaccination spanned spike, dominating at 160-218 and 743-854.

The method was immunoSEQ multiplex PCR; TCRdb's version includes in-frame clones alone and lacks a portion of them. Here the sample spans about 120,000 clones, over 75% being singletons. The specimen comprised peripheral blood, sampled on day 0 of AZD1222 vaccination. This clonotype originated in an adult in good health.

The CDR3 spells CASTHSGRIYEQYF. In nucleotides, the CDR3 is TGTGCCAGCACACACAGCGGCCGTATCTACGAGCAGTACTTC. The rearrangement joins TRBV28 to TRBJ2-7, with D maybe TRBD2 (5 bases). Trimming removed 7 bases from V and 3 bases from J, with 16 bases in between. Looked up from germline, CDR1 is MDHEN and CDR2 is SYDVKM. CDR3 length: 14 residues. Based on the CDR3 plus reference TRBV28 and TRBJ2-7, the full variable domain is DVKVTQSSRYLVKRTGEKVFLECVQDMDHENMFWYRQDPGLGLRLIYFSYDVKMKEKGDIPEGYSVSREKKERFSLILESASTNQTSMYLCASTHSGRIYEQYFGPGTRLTVT.